This T cell receptor beta chain was sequenced during a study of control samples from healthy donors and cancer patients. The V end lost 3 bases, the J end lost 0 bases, and 14 bases lay between the germline ends. The CDR3 runs to 17 residues. CDR1 and CDR2 from the germline V gene are KGHDR and SFDVKD. Profiling relied on immunoSEQ multiplex PCR, and the TCRdb table lists in-frame clones only, not all of them. The sample contains 100,000 to 150,000 clones, roughly 84% of which appear only once. The V and J genes are TRBV24-1 and TRBJ2-1; tentative D call: TRBD2 (6 bases). The sequenced sample was blood. The sequence was collected from a man in his forties in good health. Here the CDR3 reads CATSDQPGLRSYNEQFF. The CDR3 DNA sequence: TGTGCCACCAGTGATCAACCGGGACTTCGCTCCTACAATGAGCAGTTCTTC.